The 13 T cell receptor beta chains presented below share a single source sample, sequenced in a study of cytotoxic CD8 clonotypes in ibrutinib-treated CLL. Using immunoSEQ multiplex PCR, the repertoire was profiled, and TCRdb retains in-frame clones only, with some absent. The sample consists of around 150,000 clones, more than 75% of them appearing once. The sample was PBMCs, taken after 12 months of ibrutinib treatment. The receptors stem from a human donor with chronic lymphocytic leukemia.

This clone was counted only a few times. The CDR3 region has the DNA TGTGCCTGGAGTGGCGGAGGGGGCTCGGGGAACTATGGCTACACCTTC. It yields the protein CAWSGGGGSGNYGYTF. The chain joins TRBV30 to TRBJ1-2, with TRBD1 identical over 7 bases. This CDR3 spans 16 amino acids. The V gene end was trimmed by 1 base and the J gene end by 2 bases; junction bases not matched to a gene: 10. Per the germline V gene, CDR1 is GTSNPN and CDR2 is SVGIG (reference sequence).

V gene TRBV6-5 combines with J gene TRBJ2-6; 7 bases align to TRBD1. Germline assignment: CDR1 MNHEY and CDR2 SVGAGI. Trimming took 4 bases from V and 5 from J; bases not matched to a gene: 5. CDR3 length: 15 residues. The CDR3 region has the DNA TGTGCCAGCAGTTTTGGACAGGTCCGGGCCAACGTCCTGACTTTC. This translates into CASSFGQVRANVLTF.

This chain links TRBV10-2 with TRBJ2-3, with 11 bases that match TRBD2. Germline V gene data show CDR1 as WSHSY and CDR2 as SAAADI. Trimming took 4 bases from V and 5 from J; bases not matched to a gene: 8. The CDR3 covers 16 residues. The CDR3 spells CASSAGLAGGVDTQYF. As DNA, the CDR3 is TGCGCCAGCAGTGCCGGCCTAGCGGGGGGTGTAGATACGCAGTATTTT.

The rearrangement uses TRBV9 and TRBJ2-3, with D possibly being TRBD2 (5 bases). Germline V CDR1 and CDR2: SGDLS, YYNGEE. The CDR3 runs to 13 residues. The ends were cut back, 10 bases at V and 3 bases at J, with 15 bases in the middle. The CDR3 bases are TGTGCCTCCGGTCGGGGATCGACAGATACGCAGTATTTT. This codes for CASGRGSTDTQYF.

This chain uses TRBV7-3 with TRBJ2-7, with D tentatively TRBD1 (5 bases). The CDR3 is made up of 17 amino acids. Germline values: CDR1 SGHTA, CDR2 FQGTGA. V was shortened by 4 bases and J by 2 bases, with 21 bases between the two germline ends. In DNA form, the CDR3 reads TGTGCCAGCAGCTCCCCCCTAAGACAGAGAAGGGCCTACGAGCAGTACTTC. It specifies CASSSPLRQRRAYEQYF.

The chain has TRBV7-2 and TRBJ2-3, with D possibly TRBD2 on 5 matching bases. Trimming took 2 bases from V and 0 from J, leaving 12 bases between them. This CDR3 spans 16 amino acids. CDR1 and CDR2 from the germline V gene are SGHTA and FQGNSA. CDR3 in DNA: TGTGCCAGCAGCTTACCCCGAGGACTCAGCACAGATACGCAGTATTTT. It specifies CASSLPRGLSTDTQYF.

This chain uses TRBV7-2 with TRBJ1-5; D uncertain. The CDR3 has 13 residues. Germline CDR1 SGHTA, CDR2 FQGNSA. V gave up 11 bases and J gave up 4 bases, with 15 bases separating them. CDR3 in amino acids: CASSISPNQPQHF. CDR3 bases: TGTGCCTCCAGCATTTCCCCTAATCAGCCCCAGCATTTT. Based on the CDR3 plus reference TRBV7-2 and TRBJ1-5, the full variable domain is GAGVSQSPSNKVTEKGKDVELRCDPISGHTALYWYRQSLGQGLEFLIYFQGNSAPDKSGLPSDRFSAERTGGSVSTLTIQRTQQEDSAVYLCASSISPNQPQHFGDGTRLSIL.

This chain connects TRBV7-2 to TRBJ2-1, with D perhaps TRBD2 (6 bases). The germline V gene has CDR1 SGHTA and CDR2 FQGNSA. Trimming took off 4 bases at V and 8 bases at J, with 15 bases between the two ends. The CDR3 spans 14 residues. CDR3 loop: CASSSRAEGHEQFF. CDR3 coding DNA: TGTGCCAGCAGCTCCCGCGCGGAGGGCCATGAGCAGTTCTTC.

The V call is TRBV2, the J call TRBJ1-5; 8 bases are a match to TRBD1. The germline V gene encodes CDR1 SNHLY and CDR2 FYNNEI. V lost 7 bases to trimming and J lost 2 bases; unmatched junction nucleotides: 1. This CDR3 region has 13 residues. In DNA form, the CDR3 reads TGTGCCAGCACGACAGGGGGCAATCAGCCCCAGCATTTT. Amino acids: CASTTGGNQPQHF. Combining the CDR3 with reference TRBV2 and TRBJ1-5 gives the whole variable domain EPEVTQTPSHQVTQMGQEVILRCVPISNHLYFYWYRQILGQKVEFLVSFYNNEISEKSEIFDDQFSVERPDGSNFTLKIRSTKLEDSAMYFCASTTGGNQPQHFGDGTRLSIL.

The gene calls are TRBV6-5 and TRBJ2-1; possibly TRBD2 for D (6 bases). The CDR3 length is 14 residues. V was cut by 6 bases and J by 14 bases, with 23 bases left in between. Germline lookup yields CDR1 MNHEY and CDR2 SVGAGI. CDR3 nucleotides: TGTGCCAGCAGGACTCCTACCGCTTCGGGAGAGGAGTTCTTC. Translation: CASRTPTASGEEFF.

The chain couples TRBV27 to TRBJ1-4; D is undetermined. V gave up 4 bases and J gave up 0 bases, with 9 bases separating them. Looked up from germline, CDR1 is MNHEY and CDR2 is SMNVEV (reference sequence). The CDR3 contains 15 residues. CDR3 protein: CASSSAVATNEKLFF. DNA for the CDR3: TGTGCCAGCAGTTCCGCGGTTGCAACTAATGAAAAACTGTTTTTT.

This clone came up many times. The chain joins TRBV2 to TRBJ2-7, with TRBD2 identical over 7 bases. V gave up 8 bases and J gave up 3 bases; unmatched junction bases: 7. Per the germline V gene, CDR1 is SNHLY and CDR2 is FYNNEI. The CDR3 sequence is 13 residues long. The CDR3 reads CASEVRGSYEQYF. The DNA of the CDR3 is TGTGCCAGCGAGGTGCGGGGGAGCTACGAGCAGTACTTC.

This chain links TRBV7-3 with TRBJ2-7; D gene unclear. The CDR3 length is 14 residues. The germline gives CDR1 SGHTA, CDR2 FQGTGA. The V end lost 0 bases, the J end lost 0 bases, and 6 bases lay between the germline ends. The CDR3 sequence: CASSLTSNSYEQYF. For the CDR3, the DNA is TGTGCCAGCAGCTTAACCTCTAACTCCTACGAGCAGTACTTC.